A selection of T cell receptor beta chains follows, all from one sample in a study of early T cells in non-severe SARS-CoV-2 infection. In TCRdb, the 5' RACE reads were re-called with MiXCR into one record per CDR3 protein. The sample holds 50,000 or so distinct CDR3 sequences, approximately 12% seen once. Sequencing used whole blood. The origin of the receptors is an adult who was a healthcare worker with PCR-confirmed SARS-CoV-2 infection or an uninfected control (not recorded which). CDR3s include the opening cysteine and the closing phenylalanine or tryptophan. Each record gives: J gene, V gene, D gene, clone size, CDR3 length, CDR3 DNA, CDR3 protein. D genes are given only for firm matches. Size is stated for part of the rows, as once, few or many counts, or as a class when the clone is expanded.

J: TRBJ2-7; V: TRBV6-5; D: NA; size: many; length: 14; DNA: TGTGCCAGCAGTTACGGGGCAGGGGACTACGAGCAGTACTTC; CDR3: CASSYGAGDYEQYF
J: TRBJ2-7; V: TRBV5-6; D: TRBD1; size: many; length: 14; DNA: TGTGCCAGCAGCTCCGGGACAGGGACCTACGAGCAGTACTTC; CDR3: CASSSGTGTYEQYF
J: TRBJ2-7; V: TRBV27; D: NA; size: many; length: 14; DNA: TGTGCCAGCAGTTTATCACAGGGCCTGAGAGAGCAGTACTTC; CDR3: CASSLSQGLREQYF
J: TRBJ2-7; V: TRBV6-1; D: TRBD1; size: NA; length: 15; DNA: TGTGCCAGCAGTGAAGCCGGGACAGGGGACTACGAGCAGTACTTC; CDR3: CASSEAGTGDYEQYF
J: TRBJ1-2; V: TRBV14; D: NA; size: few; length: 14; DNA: TGTGCCAGCAGCCTCCTGGGCGGAAACTATGGCTACACCTTC; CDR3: CASSLLGGNYGYTF
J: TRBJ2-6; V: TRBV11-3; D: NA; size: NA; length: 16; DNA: TGTGCCAGCAGCTTAGTGGGTGGCTCCGGGGCCAACGTCCTGACTTTC; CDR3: CASSLVGGSGANVLTF
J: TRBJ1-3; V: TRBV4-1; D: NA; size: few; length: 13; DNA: TGCGCCAGCAGCCAGGATGAGACAAACACCATATATTTT; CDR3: CASSQDETNTIYF
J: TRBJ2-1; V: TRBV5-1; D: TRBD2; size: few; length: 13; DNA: TGCGCCAGCAGCGGGGGGGCCTACAATGAGCAGTTCTTC; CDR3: CASSGGAYNEQFF
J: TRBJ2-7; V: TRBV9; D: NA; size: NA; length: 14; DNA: TGTGCCAGCAGTCTCAGGGGATATCGGGACGAGCAGTACTTC; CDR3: CASSLRGYRDEQYF
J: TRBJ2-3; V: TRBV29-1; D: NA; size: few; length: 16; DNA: TGCAGCGTCGCTCCAGCGTTGGGGATTTTGTCAGATACGCAGTATTTT; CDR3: CSVAPALGILSDTQYF
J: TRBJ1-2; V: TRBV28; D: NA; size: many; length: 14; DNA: TGTGCCAGCAGTTTCCGTGGGGAAGTCTATGGCTACACCTTC; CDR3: CASSFRGEVYGYTF
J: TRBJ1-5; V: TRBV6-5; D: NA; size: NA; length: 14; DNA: TGTGCCAGCAGTTCCACCGACGGGAATCAGCCCCAGCATTTT; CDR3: CASSSTDGNQPQHF
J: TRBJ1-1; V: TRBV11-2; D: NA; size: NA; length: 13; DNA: TGTGCCAGCAGTTCCACAGGGAAACGTGAAGCTTTCTTT; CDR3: CASSSTGKREAFF
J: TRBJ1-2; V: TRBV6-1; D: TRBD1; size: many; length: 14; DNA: TGTGCCAGCAGTCGGGACAGGGGTTTGGACGGCTACACCTTC; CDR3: CASSRDRGLDGYTF
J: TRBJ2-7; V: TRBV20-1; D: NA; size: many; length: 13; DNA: TGCAGTGCTAGATGGGGCGGGGCGCGCGAGCAGTACTTC; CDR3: CSARWGGAREQYF
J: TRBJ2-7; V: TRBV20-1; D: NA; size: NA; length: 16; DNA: TGCAGTGCTAGAGATAGTGGCGGGGTCCGTAAATACGAGCAGTACTTC; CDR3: CSARDSGGVRKYEQYF
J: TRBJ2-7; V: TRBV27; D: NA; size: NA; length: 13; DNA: TGTGCCAGCAGTTTCTCATCTGCCTACGAGCAGTACTTC; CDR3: CASSFSSAYEQYF
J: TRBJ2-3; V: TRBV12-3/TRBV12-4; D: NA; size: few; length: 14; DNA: TGTGCCAGCAGCCCTTCCAGTCGGGGTGATACGCAGTATTTT; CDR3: CASSPSSRGDTQYF